A selection of T cell receptor beta chains follows, all from one sample in a study of early T cells in non-severe SARS-CoV-2 infection. Using its own MiXCR run on the 5' RACE reads, TCRdb lists one record per CDR3 protein. The repertoire consists of 85,000 to 120,000 distinct CDR3 sequences, with about 12% occurring once and the leading ten covering approximately 6%. What was sequenced was whole blood. Receptors originate from an adult who was a healthcare worker with PCR-confirmed SARS-CoV-2 infection or an uninfected control (not recorded which). Both conserved end residues are part of each CDR3. A D gene is named only where the DNA matches it firmly. Only some rows state a clone size, as once, few, many or a class for expanded clones.

>few|TRBJ2-6|TRBV7-9|.|15
TGTGCCAGCAGTCCACAGGGAACCGGGGCCAACGTCCTGACTTTC
CASSPQGTGANVLTF
>.|TRBJ2-1|TRBV3-1|TRBD2|13
TGTGCCAGCGGACTAGCGACGTACAATGAGCAGTTCTTC
CASGLATYNEQFF
>.|TRBJ2-7|TRBV20-1|TRBD1|13
TGCAGTGCTAGTTCGGGACAGATCTACGAGCAGTACTTC
CSASSGQIYEQYF
>few|TRBJ1-2|TRBV5-1|TRBD1|11
TGCGCCGCGCGGGACAGAGATGGCTACACCTTC
CAARDRDGYTF
>.|TRBJ2-5|TRBV6-6|.|17
TGTGCCAGCAGTTTAAAAGGGACTGGGCGCTTTCAAGAGACCCAGTACTTC
CASSLKGTGRFQETQYF
>few|TRBJ2-1|TRBV28|.|14
TGTGCCAGCTCCCCCCGGGAGAGCTACAATGAGCAGTTCTTC
CASSPRESYNEQFF
>many|TRBJ2-7|TRBV6-2/TRBV6-3|TRBD2|17
TGTGCCAGCAGTTACTCGGCTAGCGGGAGGAAACCCTACGAGCAGTACTTC
CASSYSASGRKPYEQYF
>many|TRBJ2-1|TRBV28|.|13
TGTGCCACCATGACCCCCTATACCAATGAGCAGTTCTTC
CATMTPYTNEQFF
>many|TRBJ1-6|TRBV28|.|14
TGTGCCAGCAACCTATTTCGGAGTAATTCACCCCTCCACTTT
CASNLFRSNSPLHF
>.|TRBJ1-1|TRBV29-1|.|10
TGCAGCGTCATGGAGGCCGAAGCTTTCTTT
CSVMEAEAFF
>many|TRBJ2-1|TRBV10-3|.|13
TGTGCCATCGGATCACTAGTCGACAATGAGCAGTTCTTC
CAIGSLVDNEQFF